Listed here are 11 T cell receptor beta chains from one sample, sequenced in a study of shared clonotypes between healthy human individuals. Sequencing used immunoSEQ multiplex PCR; TCRdb keeps in-frame clones, though not all of them. This sample yields approximately 2.4 million clones, of which around 95% are seen a single time; approximately 0.13% belongs to the top ten. The sequenced material came from naive CD4+ T cells sorted from blood. Subset given: CD45RA+ positively selected. The receptors here all came from a man in his late teens or twenties in good health.

The genes are TRBV5-1 and TRBJ2-7; 7 bases fit TRBD1. V was pared by 4 bases and J by 3 bases, with 10 bases of the junction left unmatched. Germline V gene lookup returns CDR1 SGHRS and CDR2 YFSETQ. This CDR3 is built from 15 residues. As DNA, the CDR3 is TGCGCCAGCAGCCCCGCCGGACAGGTTTTCTACGAGCAGTACTTC. Translated: CASSPAGQVFYEQYF.

V and J are TRBV6-5 and TRBJ1-2; 7 bases match TRBD1. The CDR3 is 12 residues long. J was trimmed by 5 bases and V by 10 bases; bases with no gene match: 7. Germline CDR1 MNHEY, CDR2 SVGAGI. CDR3 DNA: TGTGCCACGAGAAAACAGGGGTATGGCTACACCTTC. Translating gives CATRKQGYGYTF.

In its sample, this clone was seen a few times. Other DNA sequences in this specimen translate into the identical CDR3. The chain has TRBV19 and TRBJ2-7, with 10 bases fitting TRBD1. Germline assignment: CDR1 LNHDA and CDR2 SQIVND (reference sequence). The CDR3 totals 14 residues. V lost 6 bases to trimming and J lost 0 bases; unmatched junction nucleotides: 2. CDR3 sequence: CASSRDRGSYEQYF. In DNA, the CDR3 is TGTGCCAGTAGCCGGGACAGGGGCTCCTACGAGCAGTACTTC.

The chain employs TRBV27 and TRBJ1-2, with 9 bases matching TRBD1. J gave up 3 bases and V 5 bases, and 7 bases lay outside the gene matches. Germline lookup yields CDR1 MNHEY and CDR2 SMNVEV (reference sequence). This CDR3 spans 15 amino acids. For the CDR3, the DNA is TGTGCCAGCAGTACATACAGGGGGCAGTACTATGGCTACACCTTC. It is translated as CASSTYRGQYYGYTF.

The rearrangement uses TRBV19 and TRBJ1-5; D is uncertain. V gave up 1 base and J gave up 11 bases, with 12 bases separating them. The CDR3 totals 13 residues. Germline V gene lookup returns CDR1 LNHDA and CDR2 SQIVND (reference sequence). CDR3 amino acids: CASSIVNSLAQHF. Here the CDR3 DNA reads TGTGCCAGTAGTATAGTTAACTCTTTGGCCCAGCATTTT.

The J gene is TRBJ2-7, the V gene TRBV10-3; 10 nucleotides match TRBD1. With V trimmed by 8 bases and J by 6 bases, 7 bases remained unmatched. The CDR3 extends over 13 amino acids. Looked up from germline, CDR1 is ENHRY and CDR2 is SYGVKD. In DNA form, the CDR3 reads TGTGCCATCGGACAGGGGGGACGGTTCGAGCAGTACTTC. Encoded protein: CAIGQGGRFEQYF.

The gene calls are TRBV30 and TRBJ2-5; 12 bases match TRBD2. CDR3 length: 15 amino acids. From germline, CDR1 is GTSNPN and CDR2 SVGIG (reference sequence). V dropped 2 bases and J dropped 4; count of bases not matched to a gene: 5. For the CDR3, the DNA is TGTGCCTGGAGTTCTAGCGGGGGGGCCTCAGAGACCCAGTACTTC. This sequence encodes CAWSSSGGASETQYF. The full variable domain, completed using reference TRBV30 and TRBJ2-5, is SQTIHQWPATLVQPVGSPLSLECTVEGTSNPNLYWYRQAAGRGLQLLFYSVGIGQISSEVPQNLSASRPQDRQFILSSKKLLLSDSGFYLCAWSSSGGASETQYFGPGTRLLVL.

As concerns this clone: The sample holds other DNA sequences that translate to the same CDR3. This rearrangement joins TRBV4-1 to TRBJ2-7; the D is unclear. Trimming shortened V by 0 bases and J by 4 bases, and 7 bases separated the two germline ends. This CDR3 spans 13 amino acids. Germline V CDR1 and CDR2: MGHRA, YSYEKL. The CDR3 bases are TGCGCCAGCAGCCAAGATGGCTTATACGAGCAGTACTTC. Protein sequence: CASSQDGLYEQYF.

To note about this clone: Other DNA sequences in the same sample also yield this CDR3. The V gene is TRBV7-9, the J gene TRBJ1-4, with D hard to call. The V end lost 2 bases, the J end lost 7 bases, and 5 bases lay between the germline ends. CDR1 and CDR2 from the germline V gene are SEHNR and FQNEAQ (reference sequence). The CDR3 covers 12 residues. CDR3 protein: CASSLRGEKLFF. CDR3 nucleotides: TGTGCCAGCAGCTTACGGGGTGAAAAACTGTTTTTT.

The CDR3 nucleotides are TGTGCCAGCAGTTTTCGCGCGGGGGGAAATGAGCAGTTCTTC. This sequence encodes CASSFRAGGNEQFF. The V gene is TRBV27, the J gene TRBJ2-1, with TRBD2 matching 8 bases. V lost 3 bases and J lost 7; bases outside the gene matches: 5. The CDR3 length is 14 residues. Germline V gene lookup returns CDR1 MNHEY and CDR2 SMNVEV (reference sequence).

J is TRBJ2-1 and V is TRBV27, with D perhaps matching TRBD2 (6 bases). The CDR3 sequence is 15 residues long. The V and J ends lost 5 bases and 1 base respectively, with 12 bases between them. Germline assignment: CDR1 MNHEY and CDR2 SMNVEV (reference sequence). The CDR3: CASSRWGESYNEQFF. The CDR3 DNA follows: TGTGCCAGCAGTCGCTGGGGGGAGTCCTACAATGAGCAGTTCTTC.